This T cell receptor (beta chain) derives from a study of beta chain features in type 1 diabetes. Points from the study as a whole: In these data, an HLA type influence on TCRB rearrangement remained unresolved. Significant though moderate, a shortening of TCRB CDR3s appeared in all four CD4+ subsets of Type 1 diabetes patients.

By way of CD45RO/CCR7/CD25/CD127/CD95/CD27, the CD4+ regulatory, stem cell-like memory, central memory and naive cells were sorted. Notes on this clone: As yet, its antigen is unknown.

The J segment lost 6 bases and the V segment lost 1 base, leaving 6 bases of the junction unmatched. Germline V gene data show CDR1 as MDHEN and CDR2 as SYDVKM. This CDR3 is 15 amino acids long. TCRB transcripts that were expressed got sequenced, as all of the isolated RNA had been reverse transcribed. TCRdb's table, derived via immunoSEQ multiplex PCR, lists solely in-frame clones and lacks some. The table has 640,000 or so clones, over 12% seen once; the top ten hold 0.035% to 0.04%. The TCR originated in a man between 18 and 29 years old with type 1 diabetes. The sample consisted of naive CD4+ T cells from blood. This rearrangement joins TRBV28 to TRBJ2-7; 10 bases fit TRBD1. The CDR3 DNA sequence: TGTGCCAGCAGTTTATTTTGGGACAGGGGAGGCGAGCAGTACTTC. As protein: CASSLFWDRGGEQYF.